A single sample gave rise to the 26 T cell receptor beta chains below, sequenced in a study of blood T cell repertoires in COVID-19. Measured with immunoSEQ multiplex PCR; TCRdb has only the in-frame clones, and not every one. The table includes 110,000 to 150,000 clones, approximately 80% detected once. Input material: peripheral blood. The source is a human donor in a cohort sampled during active COVID-19.

This chain uses TRBV5-6 with TRBJ2-2, with D tentatively TRBD2 (5 bases). From germline, CDR1 is SGHDT and CDR2 YYEEEE. Trimming removed 1 base from V and 4 bases from J, with 14 bases in between. This CDR3 has 16 amino acids. CDR3 in DNA: TGTGCCAGCAGCTTGTGGTTAAGAGGGCGCACCGGGGAGCTGTTTTTT. This gives the protein CASSLWLRGRTGELFF.

V and J are TRBV5-6 and TRBJ2-1; D gene uncertain. Trimming shortened V by 3 bases and J by 6 bases, and 7 bases separated the two germline ends. CDR1 and CDR2 (germline): SGHDT, YYEEEE. This CDR3 has 12 amino acids. CDR3 coding DNA: TGTGCCAGCAGCTCTTCCCTCAATGAGCAGTTCTTC. Encoded protein: CASSSSLNEQFF.

This clone was observed a single time. The gene calls are TRBV5-5 and TRBJ1-1, with unresolved D. Trimming took 7 bases from V and 1 from J, leaving 14 bases between them. The germline CDR1 and CDR2 sequences are SGHKS and YYEKEE (reference sequence). The CDR3 totals 14 residues. This CDR3 is CASGSLQENTEAFF. CDR3 DNA sequence: TGTGCCAGCGGCTCGTTACAAGAGAACACTGAAGCTTTCTTT.

This sequence joins TRBV25-1 and TRBJ2-7, with D perhaps TRBD2 (5 bases). The CDR3 covers 12 residues. Germline V lookup: CDR1 MGHDK, CDR2 SYGVNS. V lost 6 bases and J lost 3, with 9 bases in between. The CDR3 DNA follows: TGTGCCAGCAGCGAGGGTTTCTACGAGCAGTACTTC. It encodes CASSEGFYEQYF.

This chain joins TRBV6-5 and TRBJ2-2, with TRBD2 as a possible D gene (7 bases). The CDR3 length is 15 residues. Per the germline V gene, CDR1 is MNHEY and CDR2 is SVGAGI. Trimming took off 6 bases at V and 6 bases at J, with 17 bases between the two ends. CDR3 nucleotides: TGTGCCAGCAGGCCTCCGGGGGGCCCAGCCGGGGAGCTGTTTTTT. Translation: CASRPPGGPAGELFF.

The chain has TRBV7-2 and TRBJ1-1, with D tentatively TRBD1 (5 bases). CDR3 length equals 17 residues. Trimming removed 5 bases at V and 1 base at J, with 20 bases between. The V gene's germline CDR1 is SGHTA and CDR2 FQGNSA. The CDR3 DNA sequence: TGTGCCAGCAGCCCGATTCGGGGGGGGGTACGGAACACTGAAGCTTTCTTT. This gives the protein CASSPIRGGVRNTEAFF.

The V and J genes are TRBV7-2 and TRBJ1-1; D ambiguous. Germline CDR1 is SGHTA and CDR2 is FQGNSA. This CDR3 has 14 amino acids. Deletions cut 5 bases from V and 5 bases from J, with 15 bases between. The CDR3 sequence: CASSPDRVMTEAFF. CDR3 DNA sequence: TGTGCCAGCAGCCCTGACCGGGTTATGACTGAAGCTTTCTTT.

The chain combines TRBV28 with TRBJ2-7; 7 bases are a match to TRBD1. The germline CDR1 and CDR2 sequences are MDHEN and SYDVKM. The CDR3 loop spans 16 amino acids. The J segment lost 3 bases and the V segment lost 3 bases, leaving 11 bases of the junction unmatched. The CDR3: CASSFRDRVPLYEQYF. The CDR3 DNA reads TGTGCCAGCAGTTTCCGGGACAGAGTCCCCCTCTACGAGCAGTACTTC.

V is TRBV11-3 and J is TRBJ2-6; 7 positions match TRBD1. The CDR3 is 16 residues long. The V gene's germline CDR1 is SGHNT and CDR2 YENEEA. J gave up 1 base and V 5 bases, and 5 bases lay outside the gene matches. CDR3 DNA: TGTGCCAGCAGCAAAGGGGGCGCGTCTGGGGCCAACGTCCTGACTTTC. It encodes CASSKGGASGANVLTF.

This clone occurred many times. CDR3 coding DNA: TGTGCCAGCAGTCGTGAGGGGGGGCGCGGGACTGAAGCTTTCTTT. It yields the protein CASSREGGRGTEAFF. The V gene is TRBV6-5, the J gene TRBJ1-1, with a possible D match to TRBD1 (6 bases). The CDR3 has 15 amino acids. Germline-derived CDR1 and CDR2 are MNHEY and SVGAGI. The germline V and J ends were trimmed by 5 bases and 5 bases, with 18 bases remaining between them.

This clone was seen a handful of times. The chain uses TRBV30 and TRBJ1-1; D remains unclear. The CDR3 has 12 residues. Germline V lookup: CDR1 GTSNPN, CDR2 SVGIG (reference sequence). V was trimmed by 5 bases and J by 4 bases, leaving 11 bases between them. CDR3 amino acids: CAWRQVSTEAFF. CDR3 coding DNA: TGTGCCTGGCGCCAGGTTTCCACTGAAGCTTTCTTT.

V usage is TRBV11-2 and J usage is TRBJ2-5; 9 bases map to TRBD1. The junction had 4 bases not matched to a gene; V was cut back by 2 bases and J by 3 bases. Germline assignment: CDR1 SGHAT and CDR2 FQNNGV. CDR3 length: 15 amino acids. The CDR3 is CASSLLGTGKETQYF. CDR3 nucleotide sequence: TGTGCCAGCAGCTTATTAGGGACAGGGAAAGAGACCCAGTACTTC. Full variable domain (missing parts from reference TRBV11-2 and TRBJ2-5): EAGVAQSPRYKIIEKRQSVAFWCNPISGHATLYWYQQILGQGPKLLIQFQNNGVVDDSQLPKDRFSAERLKGVDSTLKIQPAKLEDSAVYLCASSLLGTGKETQYFGPGTRLLVL.

This clone was seen just once. CDR3 sequence (DNA): TGTGCCAGTAGTATTTCCAGGGCGTCGGAAAAACTGTTTTTT. It is translated as CASSISRASEKLFF. This chain uses TRBV19 with TRBJ1-4; a possible D gene is TRBD1 (5 bases). The germline V gene encodes CDR1 LNHDA and CDR2 SQIVND (reference sequence). This CDR3 region has 14 residues. Trimming left V 3 bases short and J 8 bases short, with 13 bases between.

The chain is built from TRBV5-6 and TRBJ1-6; D unresolved. The CDR3 totals 16 residues. Germline loops: CDR1 SGHDT, CDR2 YYEEEE. V was pared by 0 bases and J by 7 bases, with 14 bases between. This chain's CDR3 is CASSLGGLSGNSPLHF. The CDR3 coding sequence is TGTGCCAGCAGCTTGGGCGGTTTATCGGGGAATTCACCCCTCCACTTT. Complete variable domain (other parts from reference TRBV5-6 and TRBJ1-6): DAGVTQSPTHLIKTRGQQVTLRCSPKSGHDTVSWYQQALGQGPQFIFQYYEEEERQRGNFPDRFSGHQFPNYSSELNVNALLLGDSALYLCASSLGGLSGNSPLHFGNGTRLTVT.

The rearrangement links TRBV11-3 to TRBJ2-2, with a possible D match to TRBD1 (5 bases). The CDR3 covers 14 residues. Germline-derived CDR1 and CDR2 are SGHNT and YENEEA. Trimming removed 2 bases from V and 1 base from J, with 5 bases in between. CDR3 sequence: CASSLRGNTGELFF. In nucleotides, the CDR3 is TGTGCCAGCAGCTTAAGGGGGAACACCGGGGAGCTGTTTTTT.

This clone has just one count. DNA for the CDR3: TGTGCCAGCAGCGCCACCGAGCGGGGGCTGGATGAGACCCAGTACTTC. It yields the protein CASSATERGLDETQYF. V usage is TRBV9 and J usage is TRBJ2-5; 8 nucleotides align to TRBD2. Trimming at V came to 3 bases and at J to 5 bases, leaving 12 bases not matched to a gene. Germline assignment: CDR1 SGDLS and CDR2 YYNGEE. The CDR3 is 16 amino acids.

The CDR3 region is CASSLADRAEAFF. The DNA for the CDR3 is TGTGCCAGCAGCTTAGCGGACAGGGCTGAAGCTTTCTTT. V and J are TRBV7-2 and TRBJ1-1; 8 nucleotides align to TRBD1. Looked up from germline, CDR1 is SGHTA and CDR2 is FQGNSA. CDR3 length equals 13 residues. The V gene end was trimmed by 0 bases and the J gene end by 6 bases; junction bases not matched to a gene: 0.

The chain joins TRBV14 to TRBJ1-1; no clear D gene. Per germline, CDR1 SGHDN and CDR2 FVKESK. CDR3 length equals 14 residues. V was cut by 0 bases and J by 4 bases, with 9 bases left in between. CDR3 protein: CASSQESRTTEAFF. The CDR3 DNA follows: TGTGCCAGCAGCCAAGAGTCGCGTACCACTGAAGCTTTCTTT.

V is TRBV5-4 and J is TRBJ2-5, with TRBD1 matching 7 bases. The CDR3 is made up of 15 amino acids. Trimming at V came to 3 bases and at J to 6 bases, leaving 11 bases not matched to a gene. Germline CDR1 reads SGHNT; CDR2 reads YYREEE (reference sequence). Here the CDR3 DNA reads TGTGCCAGCAGCTCTCCGGGACAGTACGAGCAGACCCAGTACTTC. Translating gives CASSSPGQYEQTQYF.

The genes are TRBV20-1 and TRBJ1-2; D may be TRBD1 (5 bases). In germline, CDR1 is DFQATT, CDR2 SNEGSKA (reference sequence). Trimming took 3 bases from V and 2 from J, leaving 13 bases between them. This CDR3 comprises 14 residues. This CDR3 is CSASGRVVNYGYTF. CDR3 DNA sequence: TGCAGTGCTAGTGGCAGGGTGGTGAACTATGGCTACACCTTC.

The J gene is TRBJ1-5, the V gene TRBV6-5, with TRBD1 matching 7 bases. This CDR3 is built from 15 residues. V shed 5 bases, J shed 7 bases, and the junction held 11 bases outside the gene matches. Germline-derived CDR1 and CDR2 are MNHEY and SVGAGI. This CDR3 is CASSPSGGSGQPQHF. The CDR3 nucleotides are TGTGCCAGCAGTCCTTCAGGGGGATCGGGACAGCCCCAGCATTTT.

The count of this clone is one. J is TRBJ2-7 and V is TRBV7-6; D possibly corresponds to TRBD1 (6 bases). The V and J ends lost 3 bases and 0 bases respectively, with 12 bases between them. This CDR3 contains 15 residues. Germline values: CDR1 SGHVS, CDR2 FNYEAQ. CDR3 coding DNA: TGTGCCAGCAGCTTCCGGGACACCAGCTCCTACGAGCAGTACTTC. This encodes CASSFRDTSSYEQYF.

The chain links TRBV19 to TRBJ1-5; D remains unclear. Trimming removed 6 bases from V and 1 base from J, with 16 bases in between. Germline CDR1 reads LNHDA; CDR2 reads SQIVND (reference sequence). The CDR3 totals 16 residues. As DNA, the CDR3 is TGTGCCAGTAGCACCCTATTGAGTCGGAGCAATCAGCCCCAGCATTTT. It specifies CASSTLLSRSNQPQHF. The whole variable domain, remainder taken from reference TRBV19 and TRBJ1-5, is DGGITQSPKYLFRKEGQNVTLSCEQNLNHDAMYWYRQDPGQGLRLIYYSQIVNDFQKGDIAEGYSVSREKKESFPLTVTSAQKNPTAFYLCASSTLLSRSNQPQHFGDGTRLSIL.

The genes are TRBV19 and TRBJ1-5; D call uncertain. Trimming took off 9 bases at V and 5 bases at J, with 14 bases between the two ends. Germline CDR1 reads LNHDA; CDR2 reads SQIVND (reference sequence). The CDR3 consists of 13 residues. CDR3 in amino acids: CASRPGEYQPQHF. CDR3 nucleotide sequence: TGTGCCAGCCGCCCCGGGGAATATCAGCCCCAGCATTTT.

The V call is TRBV7-3, the J call TRBJ2-2; 10 bases are shared with TRBD1. Germline CDR1 SGHTA, CDR2 FQGTGA. Losses at the gene ends were 0 bases for V and 6 bases for J; bases not matched to a gene: 7. The CDR3 length is 17 residues. CDR3 coding DNA: TGTGCCAGCAGCTTAACAGCGACAGGGGGCAAGTCCGGGGAGCTGTTTTTT. Its translation is CASSLTATGGKSGELFF. Filled out from reference TRBV7-3 and TRBJ2-2, the complete variable domain reads GAGVSQTPSNKVTEKGKYVELRCDPISGHTALYWYRQSLGQGPEFLIYFQGTGAADDSGLPNDRFFAVRPEGSVSTLKIQRTERGDSAVYLCASSLTATGGKSGELFFGEGSRLTVL.

The chain employs TRBV7-8 and TRBJ2-3; tentative D call: TRBD2 (6 bases). Trimming removed 5 bases at V and 2 bases at J, with 14 bases between. The CDR3 sequence is 15 residues long. The germline V gene has CDR1 SGHVS and CDR2 FQNEAQ. The CDR3 region is CASSLISGSTDTQYF. The CDR3 DNA follows: TGTGCCAGCAGCCTCATTAGCGGATCCACAGATACGCAGTATTTT.